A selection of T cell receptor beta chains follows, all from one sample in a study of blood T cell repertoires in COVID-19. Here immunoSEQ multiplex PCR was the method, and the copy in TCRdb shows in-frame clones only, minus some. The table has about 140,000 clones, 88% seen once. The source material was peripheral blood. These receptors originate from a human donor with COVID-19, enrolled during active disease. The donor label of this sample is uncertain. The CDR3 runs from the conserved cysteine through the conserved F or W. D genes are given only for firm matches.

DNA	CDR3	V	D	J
TGTGCCAGCGAAGAGACAGTCCACTCTGGAAACACCATATATTTT	CASEETVHSGNTIYF	TRBV2	.	TRBJ1-3
TGTGCCAGCAGCTCCAGGGGCCCCAGGGACACCATATATTTT	CASSSRGPRDTIYF	TRBV11-2	.	TRBJ1-3
TGTGCCAGCAACAAGGGAGCAAATAATTCACCCCTCCACTTT	CASNKGANNSPLHF	TRBV2	.	TRBJ1-6
TGCGCCAGCAGCCTACAGAGCTCCTATAATTCACCCCTCCACTTT	CASSLQSSYNSPLHF	TRBV5-1	.	TRBJ1-6
TGTGCCAGCAGCCAACGGACTAGCGGGGGGGCCGGTTACAATGAGCAGTTCTTC	CASSQRTSGGAGYNEQFF	TRBV3-1/TRBV3-2	TRBD2	TRBJ2-1
TGTGCCATCAGTGAGTCGGTGGGGGCCCCTAATTCACCCCTCCACTTT	CAISESVGAPNSPLHF	TRBV10-3	.	TRBJ1-6
TGTGCCAGCAGCTTAGGGGGACAGGGGGCGAGAGAGCAGTACTTC	CASSLGGQGAREQYF	TRBV7-3	TRBD1	TRBJ2-7
TGTGCCAGTAGTATCTGGGACACGGACCATCGGCCCCAGCATTTT	CASSIWDTDHRPQHF	TRBV19	.	TRBJ1-5
TGTGCCTGGATTCCACCGGGAGACGGCTACGAGCAGTACTTC	CAWIPPGDGYEQYF	TRBV30	.	TRBJ2-7
TGCGCCAGCAGCTGGGGACAGGGTAACACTGAAGCTTTCTTT	CASSWGQGNTEAFF	TRBV5-1	TRBD1	TRBJ1-1
TGTGCCACCAGTGATGGGGACAGGGGAAACACCATATATTTT	CATSDGDRGNTIYF	TRBV24-1	TRBD1	TRBJ1-3
TGTGCCAGCAGCTTAACAGGGACGAACACTGAAGCTTTCTTT	CASSLTGTNTEAFF	TRBV11-2	.	TRBJ1-1
TGTGCCACCAGTTCGCGGAGGCCGGACCTTAACTATGGCTACACCTTC	CATSSRRPDLNYGYTF	TRBV24-1	.	TRBJ1-2
TGTGCCAGTAGGGATGACAGGTCCGCCTATGGCTACACCTTC	CASRDDRSAYGYTF	TRBV19	.	TRBJ1-2
TGTGCCAGCTCACCCTGGGACTCCGGAGACACAGATACGCAGTATTTT	CASSPWDSGDTDTQYF	TRBV18	.	TRBJ2-3
TGCGCCAGCAGTGAGGGTCCGGCAGATACGCAGTATTTT	CASSEGPADTQYF	TRBV10-2	.	TRBJ2-3
TGTGCCAGCAGCTTGCCCCCAGGGACAGATACGCAGTATTTT	CASSLPPGTDTQYF	TRBV5-6	.	TRBJ2-3
TGTGCCAGCAGCGAGGGACTACCCCAGAAGAACACCGGGGAGCTGTTTTTT	CASSEGLPQKNTGELFF	TRBV7-9	TRBD2	TRBJ2-2
TGTGCCTGGAGTGTAAGGCAGGGCCTCGAGCAGTACTTC	CAWSVRQGLEQYF	TRBV30	.	TRBJ2-7
TGTGCCAGCCATGGCGAGGGACAGACGCTTGAGCAGTTCTTC	CASHGEGQTLEQFF	TRBV6-5	TRBD1	TRBJ2-1